A single sample is the source of the 13 T cell receptor beta chains below, sequenced in a study of cytomegalovirus exposure and HLA in healthy donors. PCR amplification relied on 60 Vbeta primers (plus 13 Jbeta primers). Clones were sequenced by immunoSEQ multiplex PCR, and TCRdb holds only the in-frame ones, with some missing. Seen here are around 150,000 clones, approximately 81% observed once, and the top ten hold more than 2%. Sequencing was done on a sample of PBMCs. The origin of the receptors is a man between 18 and 35 years old in good health and CMV-seropositive.

The chain uses TRBV7-9 and TRBJ2-2, with D unresolved. Trimming shortened V by 5 bases and J by 3 bases, and 7 bases separated the two germline ends. The CDR3 spans 13 residues. CDR1 and CDR2 (germline): SEHNR, FQNEAQ (reference sequence). The CDR3, as DNA: TGTGCCAGCAGCCGAGAATACACCGGGGAGCTGTTTTTT. It specifies CASSREYTGELFF.

In its sample, this clone was seen a few times. The chain joins TRBV7-3 to TRBJ1-1, with 7 bases lining up with TRBD1. Germline CDR1 and CDR2: SGHTA and FQGTGA. CDR3 size: 15 residues. V lost 1 base and J lost 4; bases outside the gene matches: 6. CDR3: CASSLSQGGPTEAFF. Here the CDR3 DNA reads TGTGCCAGCAGCTTAAGTCAGGGGGGCCCCACTGAAGCTTTCTTT.

The chain links TRBV2 to TRBJ2-1; the match to TRBD2 covers 11 bases. This CDR3 has 15 residues. The trim removed 2 bases at V and 10 bases at J, leaving 7 bases unmatched. Germline CDR1 is SNHLY and CDR2 is FYNNEI. CDR3 residues: CASSEWVAGGREQFF. CDR3 nucleotide sequence: TGTGCCAGCAGTGAATGGGTAGCGGGGGGGCGGGAGCAGTTCTTC.

V gene TRBV27 combines with J gene TRBJ1-6, with 10 bases lining up with TRBD1. V shed 10 bases and J 4 bases; nucleotides not matched to a gene: 13. The CDR3 totals 17 residues. Germline assignment: CDR1 MNHEY and CDR2 SMNVEV (reference sequence). The CDR3 here is CAIPGTGDGSYNSPLHF. For the CDR3, the DNA is TGTGCCATCCCCGGGACAGGGGATGGGAGTTATAATTCACCCCTCCACTTT.

This chain links TRBV29-1 with TRBJ1-1, with 8 bases identical to TRBD1. The germline CDR1 and CDR2 sequences are SQVTM and ANQGSEA. The CDR3 loop spans 16 amino acids. The junction had 12 bases not matched to a gene; V was cut back by 5 bases and J by 1 base. The CDR3 here is CSVQLWGTGGNTEAFF. The CDR3 DNA reads TGCAGCGTTCAACTTTGGGGAACAGGGGGGAACACTGAAGCTTTCTTT.

This clone came up once. This chain joins TRBV4-1 and TRBJ2-7; TRBD1 agrees at 8 bases. Germline CDR1 and CDR2: MGHRA and YSYEKL. With V trimmed by 0 bases and J by 5 bases, 9 bases remained unmatched. There are 16 residues in the CDR3. The CDR3 nucleotides are TGCGCCAGCAGCCAAGATCTTAGGCAGGGGGCTCACGAGCAGTACTTC. Its protein product is CASSQDLRQGAHEQYF.

CDR3 coding DNA: TGTGCCAGCAGCGACAGGAGCTCCTACAATGAGCAGTTCTTC. Translating it yields CASSDRSSYNEQFF. This chain uses TRBV7-8 with TRBJ2-1, with D maybe TRBD1 (6 bases). The CDR3 length is 14 residues. V dropped 5 bases and J dropped 0 bases, with 8 bases sitting between them. Germline loops: CDR1 SGHVS, CDR2 FQNEAQ. Full variable domain (outside the CDR3, taken from reference TRBV7-8 and TRBJ2-1): GAGVSQSPRYKVAKRGQDVALRCDPISGHVSLFWYQQALGQGPEFLTYFQNEAQLDKSGLPSDRFFAERPEGSVSTLKIQRTQQEDSAVYLCASSDRSSYNEQFFGPGTRLTVL.

This clone was found once. J is TRBJ1-2 and V is TRBV4-2, with 10 bases fitting TRBD1. J gave up 8 bases and V 0 bases, and 15 bases lay outside the gene matches. CDR1 and CDR2 from the germline V gene are LGHNA and YNFKEQ. This CDR3 region has 18 residues. CDR3 sequence: CASSQEGTGTGVWGGYTF. CDR3 bases: TGTGCCAGCAGCCAAGAAGGGACCGGGACAGGGGTGTGGGGGGGCTACACCTTC.

The chain combines TRBV29-1 with TRBJ2-2, with TRBD2 as a possible D gene (5 bases). This CDR3 region has 13 residues. With 6 bases removed from V and 6 bases from J, the gap between germline ends came to 14 bases. Germline assignment: CDR1 SQVTM and CDR2 ANQGSEA. DNA for the CDR3: TGCAGCGTGCTCGGCCGGGATTCCGGGGAGCTGTTTTTT. It codes for CSVLGRDSGELFF.

The chain is built from TRBV5-1 and TRBJ1-2; D may be TRBD1 (6 bases). Trimming left V 2 bases short and J 3 bases short, with 17 bases between. This CDR3 has 16 amino acids. Germline CDR1 reads SGHRS; CDR2 reads YFSETQ. This CDR3 reads CASSFLAGTSDYGYTF. The CDR3 coding sequence is TGCGCCAGCAGCTTTCTGGCAGGGACATCCGACTATGGCTACACCTTC.

This clone was detected only once. The V call is TRBV13, the J call TRBJ2-2, with D hard to call. This CDR3 comprises 13 residues. Germline assignment: CDR1 PRHDT and CDR2 FYEKMQ (reference sequence). Trimming left V 5 bases short and J 4 bases short, with 8 bases between. CDR3 coding DNA: TGTGCCAGCAGCAGAGAAAGCACCGGGGAGCTGTTTTTT. It codes for CASSRESTGELFF.

This clone has a single count. The chain links TRBV6-5 to TRBJ1-6; 7 bases are shared with TRBD1. Germline CDR1 is MNHEY and CDR2 is SVGAGI. After removal of 6 bases from V and 10 bases from J, the junction contained 3 bases not matched to a gene. The CDR3 length is 12 residues. The CDR3 protein is CASSHRGSPLHF. Here the CDR3 DNA reads TGTGCCAGCAGCCACAGGGGCTCACCCCTCCACTTT.

The rearrangement uses TRBV13 and TRBJ1-1, with 10 bases that match TRBD1. The germline CDR1 and CDR2 sequences are PRHDT and FYEKMQ (reference sequence). The trim removed 5 bases at V and 5 bases at J, leaving 5 bases unmatched. The CDR3 covers 14 residues. The CDR3 spells CASSHRDRGTEAFF. CDR3 bases: TGTGCCAGCAGCCACCGGGACAGGGGAACTGAAGCTTTCTTT.